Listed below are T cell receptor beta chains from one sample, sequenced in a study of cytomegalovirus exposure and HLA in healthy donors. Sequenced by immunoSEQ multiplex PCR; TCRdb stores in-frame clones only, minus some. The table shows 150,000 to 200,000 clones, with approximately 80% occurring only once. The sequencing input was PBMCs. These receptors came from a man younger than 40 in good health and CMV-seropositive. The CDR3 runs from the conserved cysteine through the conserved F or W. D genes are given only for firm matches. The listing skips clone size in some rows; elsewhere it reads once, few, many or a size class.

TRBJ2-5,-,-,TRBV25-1,TGTGCCAGCAGAGATACAGGCCGCAAGCAGTACTTC,CASRDTGRKQYF
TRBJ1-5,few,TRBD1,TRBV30,TGTGCCTGGAGAGGACAGGGTACAAGGGTCCAGCCCCAGCATTTT,CAWRGQGTRVQPQHF
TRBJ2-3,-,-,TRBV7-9,TGTGCCAGCAGCCCACAGGGCAACCCCACAGATACGCAGTATTTT,CASSPQGNPTDTQYF
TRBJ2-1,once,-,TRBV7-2,TGTGCCAGCAGCTTGATGGCCAGCGGAACCTACAATGAGCAGTTCTTC,CASSLMASGTYNEQFF
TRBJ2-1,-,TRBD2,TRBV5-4,TGTGCCAGCAGCCCGGGGACTAGCGGCGGGAATGAGCAGTTCTTC,CASSPGTSGGNEQFF
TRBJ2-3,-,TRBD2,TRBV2,TGTGCCAGCAAGCGGGCGGGGGTACCCACAGATACGCAGTATTTT,CASKRAGVPTDTQYF
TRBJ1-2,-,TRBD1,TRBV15,TGTGCCACCAGCAGCCGGGACAGGGACTATGGCTACACCTTC,CATSSRDRDYGYTF
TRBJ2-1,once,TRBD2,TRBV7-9,TGTTCCGGGGGGGGGCAGTCCTACAATGAGCAGTTCTTC,CSGGGQSYNEQFF
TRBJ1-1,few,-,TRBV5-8,TGTGCCAGCAGCTCGGACACGCCAAGAAGAGCTTTCTTT,CASSSDTPRRAFF
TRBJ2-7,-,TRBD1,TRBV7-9,TGTGCCAGCAGCCTTACGAGACAGGGGGCGGGAGACGAGCAGTACTTC,CASSLTRQGAGDEQYF
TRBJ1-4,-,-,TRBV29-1,TGCAGCGTTGAGCGACTCAGCCCTAATGAAAAACTGTTTTTT,CSVERLSPNEKLFF
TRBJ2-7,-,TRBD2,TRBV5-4,TGTGCCAGCAGCTGGGCCGGGAGGACCTACGAGCAGTACTTC,CASSWAGRTYEQYF
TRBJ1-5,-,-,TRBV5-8,TGTGCCAGCAGCTTGGCCCGGGTTACCAATCAGCCCCAGCATTTT,CASSLARVTNQPQHF
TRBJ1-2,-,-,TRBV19,TGTGCCAGTAGCCAGGGGCCCTCTAACTATGGCTACACCTTC,CASSQGPSNYGYTF
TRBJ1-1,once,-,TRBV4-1,TGCGCCAGCAGCCAAGTGGGGCAGAACACTGAAGCTTTCTTT,CASSQVGQNTEAFF
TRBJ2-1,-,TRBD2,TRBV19,TGTGCCAGTCGCCAAGCGGGAGAGGTCTACAATGAGCAGTTCTTC,CASRQAGEVYNEQFF
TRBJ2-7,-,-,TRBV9,TGTGCCAGCAGCGCAACTGCAGGGTCCTACGAGCAGTACTTC,CASSATAGSYEQYF
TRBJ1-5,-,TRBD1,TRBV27,TGTGCCAGCAGTCGGACAGGGAATCAGCCCCAGCATTTT,CASSRTGNQPQHF
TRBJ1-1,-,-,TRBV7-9,TGTTCCAGCAGCTTACCCCAGGTCTTAGCTTTCTTT,CSSSLPQVLAFF
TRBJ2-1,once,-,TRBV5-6,TGTGCCAGCAGCGCCATGACAGGAGGTTACAATGAGCAGTTCTTC,CASSAMTGGYNEQFF
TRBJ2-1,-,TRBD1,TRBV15,TGTGCCACCAGCGGGGGACAGCACAGGGAGCAGTTCTTC,CATSGGQHREQFF
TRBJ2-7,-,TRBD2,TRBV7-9,TGTGCCAGCAGCCCCGGGCGGGGGACCTACGAGCAGTACTTC,CASSPGRGTYEQYF
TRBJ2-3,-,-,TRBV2,TGTGCCAGCAGTCCACAGGGTATCCGCACAGATACGCAGTATTTT,CASSPQGIRTDTQYF
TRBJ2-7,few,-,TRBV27,TGTGCCAGCAGTTTATTGCCCCGGGGCGGGGTCTTCTCCTACGAGCAGTACTTC,CASSLLPRGGVFSYEQYF
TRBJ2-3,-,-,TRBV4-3,TGCGCCAGCAGCCAAGATAACGCAGGGCCCACAGATACGCAGTATTTT,CASSQDNAGPTDTQYF
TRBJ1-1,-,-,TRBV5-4,TGTGCCAGCAGCTTGCTTAAGCGAGGGATCACTGAAGCTTTCTTT,CASSLLKRGITEAFF
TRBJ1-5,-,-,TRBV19,TGTGCCAGTAGTATAGCCTCAGGGCCACGTCAGCCCCAGCATTTT,CASSIASGPRQPQHF
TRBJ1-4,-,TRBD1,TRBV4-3,TGCGCCAGCAGCCAAGTGGGGGACAGTAGGGAAAAACTGTTTTTT,CASSQVGDSREKLFF
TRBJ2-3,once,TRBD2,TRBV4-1,TGCGCCAGCAGCCAAGAAGCGCGGGGGGGCATAGATACGCAGTATTTT,CASSQEARGGIDTQYF
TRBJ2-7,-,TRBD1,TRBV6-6,TGTGCCAGCAGTCCTGAGGACAGGGGGGATTACGAGCAGTACTTC,CASSPEDRGDYEQYF
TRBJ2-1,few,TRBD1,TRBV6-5,TGTGCCAGCAGCCCTGACAGGGGGCGGTACAATGAGCAGTTCTTC,CASSPDRGRYNEQFF
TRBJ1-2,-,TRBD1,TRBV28,TGTGCCAGCAGCACCGACAGGGGGGTTAGTGGCTACACCTTC,CASSTDRGVSGYTF
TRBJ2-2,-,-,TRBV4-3,TGCGCCAGCAGCCAGGGACTTAACACCGGGGAGCTGTTTTTT,CASSQGLNTGELFF
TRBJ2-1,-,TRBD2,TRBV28,TGTGCCATCGGACTAGCCCCTCTCAATGAGCAGTTCTTC,CAIGLAPLNEQFF
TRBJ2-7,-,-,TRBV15,TGTGCCACCAGCAGCTCCCCGGGGGACAGCTCCTACGAGCAGTACTTC,CATSSSPGDSSYEQYF
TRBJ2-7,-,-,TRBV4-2,TGTGCCAGCAGCCAAGCTCAGGGATCCACCTACGAGCAGTACTTC,CASSQAQGSTYEQYF
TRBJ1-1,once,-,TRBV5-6,TGTGCCAGCAGTTTTCAAATGAACACTGAAGCTTTCTTT,CASSFQMNTEAFF
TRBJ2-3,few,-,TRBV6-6,TGTGCCAGCAGTTACTCAGAGGGGGGGCCTTCTGATACGCAGTATTTT,CASSYSEGGPSDTQYF
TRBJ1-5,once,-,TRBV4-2,TGTGCCAGCAGCCTACAGGGTATGGGCAATCAGCCCCAGCATTTT,CASSLQGMGNQPQHF
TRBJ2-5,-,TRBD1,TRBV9,TGTGCCAGCTCGGACAGGGTAACAAAGACCCAGTACTTC,CASSDRVTKTQYF
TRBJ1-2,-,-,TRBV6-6,TGTGCCAGCAGGGGGGGGCAGAACTATGGCTACACCTTT,CASRGGQNYGYTF
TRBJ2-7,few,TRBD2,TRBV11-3,TGTGCCAGCAGCCCCGGGACTAGCGGGAGGGCCTCCTACGAGCAGTACTTC,CASSPGTSGRASYEQYF
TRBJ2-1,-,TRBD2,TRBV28,TGTGCCACGGCGGGAGCACTCTACCATGAGCAGTTCTTC,CATAGALYHEQFF
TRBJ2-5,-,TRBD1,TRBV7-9,TGTGCCAGCAGCCGGGACAGGGCAGAAGAGACCCAGTACTTC,CASSRDRAEETQYF
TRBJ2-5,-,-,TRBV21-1,TGTGCCAGCAGCTCTAACCAAGCGGCGGAAAGACAAGAGACCCAGTACTTC,CASSSNQAAERQETQYF
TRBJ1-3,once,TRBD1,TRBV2,TGTGCCAGCGGACATGACAGGGGCGACCTTCTCTGGAAGAACACCATATATTTT,CASGHDRGDLLWKNTIYF
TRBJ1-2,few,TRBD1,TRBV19,TGTGCCAGTAGCCCGGAGGGGGCAGACTATGGCTACACCTTC,CASSPEGADYGYTF
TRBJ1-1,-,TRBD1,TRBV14,TGTGCCAGCAGCCAAGATCTCAGGGGGCGATCCATGAACACTGAAGCTTTCTTT,CASSQDLRGRSMNTEAFF
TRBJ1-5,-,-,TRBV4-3,TGCGCCAGCAGCCAAAAAGGGGACTGGGGCAATCAGCCCCAGCATTTT,CASSQKGDWGNQPQHF
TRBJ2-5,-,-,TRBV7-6,TGTGCCAGCACCCTAGGGGCAGTCGATTCGGAGACCCAGTACTTC,CASTLGAVDSETQYF